This TCR beta chain emerged from a study of cytomegalovirus exposure and HLA in healthy donors. Study-wide points: The likely origin of a cluster of highly shared sequence variants was a sequencing artifact. According to a later analysis, most TCR beta chains associated with CMV appeared HLA-restricted. Most TCR beta V segments were productive about 87% or about 30% of the time in an earlier analysis. Later work associated roughly 17,000 TCR beta sequences with HLA alleles at 0.05 false discovery rate.

Note on this clone: Its antigen is unidentified.

A multiplex PCR was run with 60 Vbeta primers and 13 Jbeta primers. Data came from immunoSEQ multiplex PCR; TCRdb stores just in-frame clones and leaves some out. This repertoire shows approximately 120,000 clones, roughly 74% found once; its top ten account for around 3.9%. The clonotype comes from a middle-aged man in good health and CMV-seronegative. Sequenced sample: PBMCs.

The CDR3 DNA reads TGTGCCATCAGTGAGTCGGCAGGGGGTCCCCATGGCTACACCTTC. Its protein is CAISESAGGPHGYTF. This chain joins TRBV10-3 and TRBJ1-2, with 7 bases lining up with TRBD1. The CDR3 runs to 15 residues. Trimming removed 0 bases from V and 6 bases from J; junction bases left unmatched: 7. CDR1 and CDR2 (germline): ENHRY, SYGVKD.